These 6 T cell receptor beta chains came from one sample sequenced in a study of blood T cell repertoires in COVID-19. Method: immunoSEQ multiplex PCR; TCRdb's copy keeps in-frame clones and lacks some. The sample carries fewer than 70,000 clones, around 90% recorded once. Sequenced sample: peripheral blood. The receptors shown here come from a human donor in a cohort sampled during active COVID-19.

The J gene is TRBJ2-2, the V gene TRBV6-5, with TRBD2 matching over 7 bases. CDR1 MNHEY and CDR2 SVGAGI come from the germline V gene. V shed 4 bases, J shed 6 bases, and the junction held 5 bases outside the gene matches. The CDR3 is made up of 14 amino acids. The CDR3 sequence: CASSSKRGAGELFF. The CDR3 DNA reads TGTGCCAGCAGTTCCAAGCGGGGAGCCGGGGAGCTGTTTTTT.

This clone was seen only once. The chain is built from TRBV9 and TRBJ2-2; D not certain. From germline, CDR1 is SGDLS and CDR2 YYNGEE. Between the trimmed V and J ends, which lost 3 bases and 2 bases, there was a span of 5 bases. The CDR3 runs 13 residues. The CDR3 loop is CASSALNTGELFF. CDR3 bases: TGTGCCAGCAGCGCCCTTAACACCGGGGAGCTGTTTTTT.

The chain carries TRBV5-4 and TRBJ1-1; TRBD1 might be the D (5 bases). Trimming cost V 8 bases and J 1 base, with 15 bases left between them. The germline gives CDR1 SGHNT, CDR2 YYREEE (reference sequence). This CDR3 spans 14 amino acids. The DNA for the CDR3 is TGTGCCAGATCCCGCAGGGTTTCGAACACTGAAGCTTTCTTT. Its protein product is CARSRRVSNTEAFF.

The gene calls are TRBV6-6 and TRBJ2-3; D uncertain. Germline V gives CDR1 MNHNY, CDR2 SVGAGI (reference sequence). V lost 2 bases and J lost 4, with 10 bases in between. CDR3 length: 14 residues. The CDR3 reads CASSYGQSADTQYF. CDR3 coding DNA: TGTGCCAGCAGTTACGGGCAAAGTGCAGATACGCAGTATTTT.

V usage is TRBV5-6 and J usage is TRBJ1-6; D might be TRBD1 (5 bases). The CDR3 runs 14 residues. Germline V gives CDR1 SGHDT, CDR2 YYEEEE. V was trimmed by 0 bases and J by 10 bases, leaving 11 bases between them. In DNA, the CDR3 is TGTGCCAGCAGCTTGGCAGGGTGGGGATCACCCCTCCACTTT. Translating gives CASSLAGWGSPLHF.

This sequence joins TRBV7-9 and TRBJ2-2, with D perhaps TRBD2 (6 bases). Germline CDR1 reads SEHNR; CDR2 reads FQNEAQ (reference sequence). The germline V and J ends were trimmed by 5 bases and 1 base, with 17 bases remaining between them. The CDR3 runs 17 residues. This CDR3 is CASSPPRSSGNTGELFF. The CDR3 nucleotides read TGTGCCAGCAGCCCCCCCAGGAGTAGCGGGAACACCGGGGAGCTGTTTTTT.